These 17 T cell receptor beta chains were sequenced from one sample in a study of blood T cell repertoires in COVID-19. Some clones are missing from TCRdb's copy, which holds only in-frame ones; the method was immunoSEQ multiplex PCR. Here the sample spans about 190,000 clones, 80% to 90% being singletons. Material: peripheral blood. All receptors come from a man aged 25-45 years with active or convalescent COVID-19.

This chain uses TRBV18 with TRBJ2-7, with 10 bases fitting TRBD1. This CDR3 has 13 residues. With 3 bases clipped from V and 5 bases from J, the junction kept 1 base outside the gene matches. Germline assignment: CDR1 KGHSH and CDR2 LQKENI. In DNA form, the CDR3 reads TGTGCCAGCTCACCGGGGACAGGGGACGAGCAGTACTTC. It specifies CASSPGTGDEQYF.

The chain carries TRBV5-1 and TRBJ2-5; 8 bases agree with TRBD2. V lost 4 bases, J lost 1 base, and 3 bases stayed unmatched. The CDR3 consists of 14 residues. Germline V gives CDR1 SGHRS, CDR2 YFSETQ. In DNA form, the CDR3 reads TGCGCCAGCAGCCGCGGGGGGCCCCAAGAGACCCAGTACTTC. Protein: CASSRGGPQETQYF.

The gene calls are TRBV2 and TRBJ2-3, with TRBD1 identical over 7 bases. In germline, CDR1 is SNHLY, CDR2 FYNNEI. CDR3 length equals 15 residues. The ends lost 6 bases at V and 0 bases at J; junction bases unmatched: 6. CDR3 sequence: CASRAGQASTDTQYF. The CDR3, as DNA: TGTGCCAGCAGGGCCGGACAGGCCAGCACAGATACGCAGTATTTT.

This sequence joins TRBV5-3 and TRBJ1-6; TRBD1 aligns across 7 bases. TRBV5-3 is assigned to the ORF class and has an uncertain function. The trim removed 4 bases at V and 6 bases at J, leaving 25 bases unmatched. There are 21 residues in the CDR3. The CDR3 loop is CARSDFSQGVPLGEINSPLHF. CDR3 nucleotides: TGTGCCAGAAGCGACTTTAGCCAGGGGGTACCCCTCGGAGAGATTAATTCACCCCTCCACTTT.

This clone has only a few counts. For the CDR3, the DNA is TGTGCCAGCAGCTCCGGGACAGGGGGAAAAGGCTACACCTTC. It codes for CASSSGTGGKGYTF. This chain joins TRBV7-2 and TRBJ1-2; 11 bases match TRBD1. V was pared by 4 bases and J by 8 bases, with 6 bases of the junction left unmatched. CDR3 size: 14 residues. Germline V gives CDR1 SGHTA, CDR2 FQGNSA.

On this clone: The sample carries other DNA sequences with the same CDR3. The J gene is TRBJ1-5, the V gene TRBV6-5, with a weak D call TRBD1 (6 bases). The germline CDR1 and CDR2 sequences are MNHEY and SVGAGI. CDR3 length: 14 amino acids. V was clipped by 6 bases and J by 1 base, with 10 bases between them. The CDR3 reads CASSPTGSNQPQHF. CDR3 nucleotides: TGTGCCAGCAGCCCCACAGGGAGCAATCAGCCCCAGCATTTT.

In this sample, this clone turned up once. The V and J genes are TRBV19 and TRBJ2-2; tentative D call: TRBD2 (5 bases). This CDR3 has 13 residues. Deletions cut 1 base from V and 7 bases from J, with 7 bases between. Germline V gene lookup returns CDR1 LNHDA and CDR2 SQIVND (reference sequence). The CDR3 loop is CASSIGAGGELFF. In DNA, the CDR3 is TGTGCCAGTAGTATAGGGGCGGGCGGGGAGCTGTTTTTT.

This clone has more than one count but fewer than ten. V gene TRBV7-2 combines with J gene TRBJ2-1; TRBD2 agrees at 15 bases. The germline V gene encodes CDR1 SGHTA and CDR2 FQGNSA. The V segment lost 3 bases and the J segment 8 bases; nucleotides outside the gene matches: 11. This CDR3 has 18 residues. CDR3 DNA sequence: TGTGCCAGCAGCTTGGGACTAGCGGGAGGTAGGGCTGTCGATGAGCAGTTCTTC. Amino acids: CASSLGLAGGRAVDEQFF.

This clone has a handful of counts. The rearrangement uses TRBV30 and TRBJ2-2, with 7 bases matching TRBD2. CDR3 size: 13 residues. Germline V gives CDR1 GTSNPN, CDR2 SVGIG (reference sequence). J lost 6 bases, V lost 4 bases, and 5 bases had no gene match. The CDR3 sequence: CAWNRGVAGELFF. The CDR3 region has the DNA TGTGCCTGGAATCGGGGGGTGGCCGGGGAGCTGTTTTTT. The whole variable domain, filled in from reference TRBV30 and TRBJ2-2, reads SQTIHQWPATLVQPVGSPLSLECTVEGTSNPNLYWYRQAAGRGLQLLFYSVGIGQISSEVPQNLSASRPQDRQFILSSKKLLLSDSGFYLCAWNRGVAGELFFGEGSRLTVL.

The CDR3 sequence: CASSWRERYEQYF. CDR3 coding DNA: TGTGCCAGCAGTTGGCGGGAGCGTTACGAGCAGTACTTC. The chain has TRBV6-2 or TRBV6-3 and TRBJ2-7; 7 bases align to TRBD2. The V gene's germline CDR1 is MNHEY and CDR2 SVGEGT. Trimming cost V 4 bases and J 4 bases; bases outside gene matches: 4. The CDR3 spans 13 residues.

The chain is built from TRBV6-1 and TRBJ2-7, with 7 bases identical to TRBD2. The CDR3 sequence is 13 residues long. From germline, CDR1 is MNHNS and CDR2 SASEGT. The junction had 0 bases not matched to a gene; V was cut back by 0 bases and J by 4 bases. The CDR3 bases are TGTGCCAGCAGTGAAGCGCGGGGGTACGAGCAGTACGTC. Protein product: CASSEARGYEQYV.

The gene calls are TRBV19 and TRBJ2-3, with 8 nucleotides matching TRBD2. The length of the CDR3 is 18 residues. Per the germline V gene, CDR1 is LNHDA and CDR2 is SQIVND (reference sequence). V gave up 3 bases and J gave up 2 bases; unmatched junction bases: 13. This chain's CDR3 is CASSISAGAGEYTDTQYF. In DNA, the CDR3 is TGTGCCAGTAGTATCTCCGCGGGAGCGGGAGAGTACACAGATACGCAGTATTTT. Combining the CDR3 with reference TRBV19 and TRBJ2-3 gives the whole variable domain DGGITQSPKYLFRKEGQNVTLSCEQNLNHDAMYWYRQDPGQGLRLIYYSQIVNDFQKGDIAEGYSVSREKKESFPLTVTSAQKNPTAFYLCASSISAGAGEYTDTQYFGPGTRLTVL.

The chain combines TRBV18 with TRBJ2-2; TRBD2 might be the D (7 bases). This CDR3 has 18 amino acids. Trimming took 2 bases from V and 1 from J, leaving 17 bases between them. Germline V gives CDR1 KGHSH, CDR2 LQKENI. The CDR3 here is CASSPLWGGHKNTGELFF. CDR3 coding DNA: TGTGCCAGCTCACCATTGTGGGGGGGACACAAGAACACCGGGGAGCTGTTTTTT. Full variable domain (missing parts from reference TRBV18 and TRBJ2-2): NAGVMQNPRHLVRRRGQEARLRCSPMKGHSHVYWYRQLPEEGLKFMVYLQKENIIDESGMPKERFSAEFPKEGPSILRIQQVVRGDSAAYFCASSPLWGGHKNTGELFFGEGSRLTVL.

This clone came up a few times. This chain links TRBV5-1 with TRBJ2-1; 7 bases match TRBD1. The trim removed 1 base at V and 6 bases at J, leaving 4 bases unmatched. Germline lookup yields CDR1 SGHRS and CDR2 YFSETQ. This CDR3 is built from 14 residues. CDR3 nucleotides: TGCGCCAGCAGCTTGCAAGACAGGGTCAATGAGCAGTTCTTC. It is translated as CASSLQDRVNEQFF.

This clone was observed once. The genes are TRBV2 and TRBJ2-3, with 12 bases lining up with TRBD2. The CDR3 extends over 18 amino acids. Looked up from germline, CDR1 is SNHLY and CDR2 is FYNNEI. With V trimmed by 6 bases and J by 1 base, 11 bases remained unmatched. This CDR3 reads CASSGGLAGTPGTDTQYF. CDR3 DNA: TGTGCCAGCAGCGGAGGACTAGCGGGGACCCCGGGCACAGATACGCAGTATTTT.

The chain combines TRBV25-1 with TRBJ2-3; tentative D call: TRBD2 (6 bases). This CDR3 has 14 residues. V shed 8 bases and J shed 0 bases, with 12 bases lying between them. Germline assignment: CDR1 MGHDK and CDR2 SYGVNS. Written as DNA, the CDR3 is TGTGCCAGCGCAGGGACTGCCAGCACAGATACGCAGTATTTT. Its protein product is CASAGTASTDTQYF. The variable domain in full, completed from reference TRBV25-1 and TRBJ2-3, reads EADIYQTPRYLVIGTGKKITLECSQTMGHDKMYWYQQDPGMELHLIHYSYGVNSTEKGDLSSESTVSRIRTEHFPLTLESARPSHTSQYLCASAGTASTDTQYFGPGTRLTVL.

CDR3 sequence: CASSLTSGYNEQFF. DNA for the CDR3: TGTGCCAGCAGTTTAACTAGCGGCTACAATGAGCAGTTCTTC. This chain uses TRBV6-6 with TRBJ2-1; 8 bases match TRBD2. The germline CDR1 and CDR2 sequences are MNHNY and SVGAGI (reference sequence). After removal of 4 bases from V and 3 bases from J, the junction contained 2 bases not matched to a gene. This CDR3 has 14 residues.